The source of this TCR beta chain is a study of cytomegalovirus exposure and HLA in healthy donors. Study observations and caveats: In vitro testing confirmed a few CMV-associated chains as specific for CMV antigens. It emerged from a later analysis that several of the most significant clusters appeared to be linked to common viral pathogens.

Trimming took off 4 bases at V and 4 bases at J, with 11 bases between the two ends. This CDR3 is built from 14 residues. Germline assignment: CDR1 ENHRY and CDR2 SYGVKD. A word on this clone: Its antigen is undetermined.

Primers included in the PCR were 60 Vbeta and 13 Jbeta primers. Some clones are missing from TCRdb's copy, which holds only in-frame ones; the method was immunoSEQ multiplex PCR. The sample comprises about 160,000 clones, 75% of which are singletons, and around 3% rests with the top ten. The source is a woman between 45 and 60 years old in good health and CMV-seropositive. The sequencing input was PBMCs. V gene TRBV10-3 combines with J gene TRBJ2-1; D remains ambiguous. DNA for the CDR3: TGTGCCATCAGTGTTGTAGCAGAGTACAATGAGCAGTTCTTC. It translates to CAISVVAEYNEQFF.